The text below deals with one TCR beta chain. The sample belongs to a study of patients and donors after allogeneic stem cell transplantation. TCRdb analysed the RT-PCR reads with MiXCR anew, one entry per CDR3 protein. There are 190,000 or so distinct CDR3 sequences in the sample; roughly 40% occur only once, and about 35% lies in the top ten. CDR1 is ENHRY, CDR2 SYGVKD, per germline. This CDR3 spans 17 amino acids. Trimming pared 0 bases from V and 4 bases from J, leaving 15 bases between. The TCR was taken from a human donor who was either an allogeneic HSCT recipient or a stem cell or donor lymphocyte infusion donor (not recorded which). It is not recorded whose cells these are; they may come from a transplant donor. The sequencing input was blood, either unsorted or a sorted T cell fraction (not recorded which). The gene calls are TRBV10-3 and TRBJ2-2, with TRBD2 as a possible D gene (6 bases). The DNA for the CDR3 is TGTGCCATCAGTGAGTCGAGTTCAATAGCGGCCACCGGGGAGCTGTTTTTT. The encoded protein is CAISESSSIAATGELFF.